This paragraph covers one T cell receptor beta chain sequence. The data were obtained in a study of shared clonotypes between healthy human individuals. Clones were read by immunoSEQ multiplex PCR, and TCRdb kept only the in-frame ones, dropping some. The sample contains about 1.5 million clones, about 98% of which appear only once. Sequencing input: naive CD4+ T cells sorted from blood. As to subset: CD45RA+ positively selected. This receptor was taken from a man between 25 and 39 years old in good health.

CDR3: CASSPGLAQSYEQYF. As DNA, the CDR3 is TGCGCCAGCAGCCCGGGACTAGCGCAGTCCTACGAGCAGTACTTC. The chain links TRBV4-1 to TRBJ2-7; TRBD2 matches at 10 bases. This CDR3 has 15 residues. The ends lost 4 bases at V and 1 base at J; junction bases unmatched: 4. The germline V gene has CDR1 MGHRA and CDR2 YSYEKL.